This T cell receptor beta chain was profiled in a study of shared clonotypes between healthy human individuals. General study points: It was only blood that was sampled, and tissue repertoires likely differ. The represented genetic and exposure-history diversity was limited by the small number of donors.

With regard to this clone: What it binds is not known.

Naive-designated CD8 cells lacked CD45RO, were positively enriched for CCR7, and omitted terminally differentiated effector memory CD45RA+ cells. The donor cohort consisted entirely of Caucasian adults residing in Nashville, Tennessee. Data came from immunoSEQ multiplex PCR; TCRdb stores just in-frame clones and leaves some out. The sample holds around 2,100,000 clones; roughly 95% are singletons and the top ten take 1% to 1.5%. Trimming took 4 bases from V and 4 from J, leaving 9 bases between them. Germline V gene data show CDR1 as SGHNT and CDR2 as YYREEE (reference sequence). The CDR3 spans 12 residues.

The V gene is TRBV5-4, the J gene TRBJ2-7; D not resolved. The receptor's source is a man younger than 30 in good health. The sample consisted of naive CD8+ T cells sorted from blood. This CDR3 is CASSRGSYEQYF. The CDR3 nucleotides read TGTGCCAGCAGCCGAGGAAGTTACGAGCAGTACTTC.